Below are 29 T cell receptor beta chains sequenced from a single sample in a study of cytomegalovirus exposure and HLA in healthy donors. PCR employed 60 Vbeta and 13 Jbeta primers. The assay was immunoSEQ multiplex PCR, and TCRdb's table has in-frame clones only and misses some. The sample contains about 170,000 clones, 62% of which appear only once. Sequencing was done on a sample of PBMCs. Receptor source: a man in his forties in good health and CMV-seronegative.

This chain uses TRBV6-1 with TRBJ2-7, with 8 bases that match TRBD2. Looked up from germline, CDR1 is MNHNS and CDR2 is SASEGT. This CDR3 is 14 amino acids long. V was pared by 5 bases and J by 6 bases, with 9 bases of the junction left unmatched. Here the CDR3 DNA reads TGTGCCAGCAGTCAAAGCGGGGGAGTCTCCGAGCAGTACTTC. Protein product: CASSQSGGVSEQYF.

The chain combines TRBV19 with TRBJ1-5; D is unclear. The CDR3 runs to 16 residues. Germline CDR1 is LNHDA and CDR2 is SQIVND (reference sequence). Trimming removed 0 bases from V and 2 bases from J, with 11 bases in between. The CDR3 here is CASSIDRDRGNQPQHF. CDR3 bases: TGTGCCAGTAGTATAGATCGGGATAGGGGCAATCAGCCCCAGCATTTT. Full variable domain (remainder filled in from reference TRBV19 and TRBJ1-5): DGGITQSPKYLFRKEGQNVTLSCEQNLNHDAMYWYRQDPGQGLRLIYYSQIVNDFQKGDIAEGYSVSREKKESFPLTVTSAQKNPTAFYLCASSIDRDRGNQPQHFGDGTRLSIL.

The chain links TRBV5-8 to TRBJ2-2; 9 positions agree with TRBD1. Germline lookup yields CDR1 SGHTS and CDR2 YDEGEE. V trimming: 4 bases; J trimming: 5 bases; junction bases outside the gene matches: 9. The CDR3 contains 16 residues. Written as DNA, the CDR3 is TGTGCCAGCAGCCCCCCCGGGACAGGGTTAACCGGGGAGCTGTTTTTT. Translating gives CASSPPGTGLTGELFF. Full variable domain (outside the CDR3, taken from reference TRBV5-8 and TRBJ2-2): EAGVTQSPTHLIKTRGQQATLRCSPISGHTSVYWYQQALGLGLQFLLWYDEGEERNRGNFPPRFSGRQFPNYSSELNVNALELEDSALYLCASSPPGTGLTGELFFGEGSRLTVL.

The chain combines TRBV18 with TRBJ2-7, with TRBD1 as a possible D gene (5 bases). Trimming took off 1 base at V and 0 bases at J, with 7 bases between the two ends. Germline values: CDR1 KGHSH, CDR2 LQKENI. The CDR3 sequence is 14 residues long. The CDR3 coding sequence is TGTGCCAGCTCACCACAGGACAACTCCTACGAGCAGTACTTC. Amino acids: CASSPQDNSYEQYF. The full variable domain, rest sourced from reference TRBV18 and TRBJ2-7, is NAGVMQNPRHLVRRRGQEARLRCSPMKGHSHVYWYRQLPEEGLKFMVYLQKENIIDESGMPKERFSAEFPKEGPSILRIQQVVRGDSAAYFCASSPQDNSYEQYFGPGTRLTVT.

The chain employs TRBV30 and TRBJ1-1; D is unclear. The CDR3 runs 13 residues. Trimming removed 2 bases at V and 6 bases at J, with 13 bases between. Germline CDR1 and CDR2: GTSNPN and SVGIG (reference sequence). CDR3 residues: CAWSSQWFAEAFF. The CDR3 region has the DNA TGTGCCTGGAGTTCACAGTGGTTCGCTGAAGCTTTCTTT.

The rearrangement joins TRBV6-5 to TRBJ1-6, with 8 bases lining up with TRBD1. This CDR3 region has 15 residues. Trimming cost V 5 bases and J 7 bases; bases outside gene matches: 7. The germline V gene encodes CDR1 MNHEY and CDR2 SVGAGI. The CDR3 spells CASSPGGSWNSPLHF. Here the CDR3 DNA reads TGTGCCAGCAGTCCAGGGGGCAGTTGGAATTCACCCCTCCACTTT.

The rearrangement links TRBV25-1 to TRBJ1-2; D is unclear. CDR3 length equals 13 residues. Germline V gives CDR1 MGHDK, CDR2 SYGVNS. V lost 9 bases and J 6 bases, leaving 17 bases between the germline ends. DNA of the CDR3: TGTGCCAGTTCGGAGAGGCTTGTCGATGGCTACACCTTC. Translation: CASSERLVDGYTF.

The V call is TRBV28, the J call TRBJ1-3; 9 bases match TRBD1. Trimming cost V 5 bases and J 0 bases; bases outside gene matches: 11. The CDR3 sequence is 18 residues long. Germline V gene sequence: CDR1 MDHEN, CDR2 SYDVKM. The CDR3 is CASSMDRGRRYSGNTIYF. CDR3 nucleotide sequence: TGTGCCAGCAGTATGGACAGGGGACGGCGATACTCTGGAAACACCATATATTTT.

The chain couples TRBV6-1 to TRBJ1-6; no firm D call. Trimming shortened V by 7 bases and J by 7 bases, and 11 bases separated the two germline ends. Germline V lookup: CDR1 MNHNS, CDR2 SASEGT. This CDR3 contains 13 residues. DNA for the CDR3: TGTGCCAGCATGTCGTCGGGGAATTCACCCCTCCACTTT. This gives the protein CASMSSGNSPLHF.

Details on this clone: Within the sample, other DNA sequences also encode this same CDR3. This rearrangement joins TRBV7-2 to TRBJ2-1, with 14 bases that match TRBD2. V was clipped by 5 bases and J by 9 bases; unmatched bases: 6. The CDR3 totals 15 residues. From germline, CDR1 is SGHTA and CDR2 FQGNSA. The CDR3 loop reads CASSLRGLAGGEQFF. Here the CDR3 DNA reads TGTGCCAGCAGCCTACGCGGACTAGCGGGAGGTGAGCAGTTCTTC.

This clone was counted between two and nine times. This chain uses TRBV18 with TRBJ2-1, with 7 bases lining up with TRBD2. The CDR3 contains 16 residues. Trimming cost V 2 bases and J 0 bases; bases outside gene matches: 4. The germline V gene has CDR1 KGHSH and CDR2 LQKENI. The CDR3 reads CASSPTAGVSYNEQFF. DNA of the CDR3: TGTGCCAGCTCACCAACGGCGGGAGTCTCCTACAATGAGCAGTTCTTC.

This clone was counted a single time. Other DNA variants within this sample encode the same CDR3. The chain links TRBV5-1 to TRBJ2-7; D is ambiguous. CDR1 is SGHRS, CDR2 YFSETQ, per germline. The V gene lost 4 bases and the J gene lost 4 bases, with 6 bases spanning the gap. This CDR3 region has 11 residues. The CDR3 spells CASSTEYEQYF. The CDR3 DNA is TGCGCCAGCAGCACTGAATACGAGCAGTACTTC.

Note on this clone: The sample has other DNA sequences that encode this CDR3 too. The chain links TRBV9 to TRBJ2-7, with a tentative D call TRBD2 (5 bases). V lost 0 bases and J lost 7, with 8 bases in between. CDR1 and CDR2 (germline): SGDLS, YYNGEE. CDR3 length: 12 amino acids. CDR3 residues: CASSVVGGEQYF. DNA for the CDR3: TGTGCCAGCAGCGTAGTAGGAGGTGAGCAGTACTTC.

A few counts support this clone. The chain joins TRBV27 to TRBJ2-2; 8 positions agree with TRBD2. Trimming removed 3 bases from V and 1 base from J; junction bases left unmatched: 10. This CDR3 spans 18 amino acids. Germline loops: CDR1 MNHEY, CDR2 SMNVEV (reference sequence). CDR3 amino acids: CASSFLTFSGENTGELFF. In DNA, the CDR3 is TGTGCCAGCAGTTTTTTGACCTTTAGCGGGGAGAACACCGGGGAGCTGTTTTTT.

The chain carries TRBV18 and TRBJ1-3; D is unclear. V was cut by 3 bases and J by 5 bases, with 11 bases left in between. Germline V gene data show CDR1 as KGHSH and CDR2 as LQKENI. This CDR3 is built from 14 residues. CDR3 sequence reads: CASSPAAARNTIYF. CDR3 bases: TGTGCCAGCTCACCGGCCGCGGCCAGAAACACCATATATTTT.

This chain connects TRBV30 to TRBJ2-3, with TRBD2 identical over 8 bases. CDR3 length equals 17 residues. V was pared by 1 base and J by 2 bases, with 11 bases of the junction left unmatched. The V gene's germline CDR1 is GTSNPN and CDR2 SVGIG (reference sequence). In nucleotides, the CDR3 is TGTGCCTGGAGTGAAGGAGCTAGCGGGTCACTCACAGATACGCAGTATTTT. It codes for CAWSEGASGSLTDTQYF. The variable domain in full, with the rest retrieved from reference TRBV30 and TRBJ2-3, is SQTIHQWPATLVQPVGSPLSLECTVEGTSNPNLYWYRQAAGRGLQLLFYSVGIGQISSEVPQNLSASRPQDRQFILSSKKLLLSDSGFYLCAWSEGASGSLTDTQYFGPGTRLTVL.

This clone was picked up a small number of times. This chain connects TRBV5-3 to TRBJ2-7; 12 bases are a match to TRBD2. TRBV5-3 is classed as an ORF, of uncertain function. Losses at the gene ends were 5 bases for V and 5 bases for J; bases not matched to a gene: 14. The CDR3 has 17 amino acids. In nucleotides, the CDR3 is TGTGCCAGAAGGCTACAAAAGACTAGCGGGAGACCCCACGAGCAGTACTTC. Protein: CARRLQKTSGRPHEQYF.

This clone turned up a few times. CDR3 in amino acids: CASSMDRAPGNNEQFF. In DNA, the CDR3 is TGCGCCAGCAGCATGGACAGGGCCCCGGGAAACAATGAGCAGTTCTTC. This sequence joins TRBV5-1 and TRBJ2-1; 8 nucleotides agree with TRBD1. The ends lost 4 bases at V and 5 bases at J; junction bases unmatched: 11. The CDR3 loop spans 16 amino acids. CDR1 is SGHRS, CDR2 YFSETQ, per germline.

The rearrangement joins TRBV27 to TRBJ2-7; TRBD1 might be the D (5 bases). Trimming stripped 4 bases from V and 3 bases from J, with 16 bases between. There are 15 residues in the CDR3. Germline values: CDR1 MNHEY, CDR2 SMNVEV (reference sequence). The CDR3 region has the DNA TGTGCCAGCAGTTCGGTCGGACAAAGACTCTACGAGCAGTACTTC. It translates to CASSSVGQRLYEQYF.

The V call is TRBV7-2, the J call TRBJ2-7, with TRBD2 matching 8 bases. Germline V gene lookup returns CDR1 SGHTA and CDR2 FQGNSA. This CDR3 has 14 residues. J gave up 2 bases and V 1 base, and 1 base lay outside the gene matches. This CDR3 is CASSLEAGAYEQYF. CDR3 DNA sequence: TGTGCCAGCAGCTTAGAAGCGGGGGCCTACGAGCAGTACTTC.

J is TRBJ2-3 and V is TRBV5-1; 10 bases fit TRBD1. V shed 3 bases and J 4 bases; nucleotides not matched to a gene: 2. The CDR3 length is 14 residues. Per germline, CDR1 SGHRS and CDR2 YFSETQ. CDR3 in amino acids: CASSSGQGSDTQYF. The CDR3 DNA is TGCGCCAGCAGCTCGGGACAGGGGTCAGATACGCAGTATTTT. The whole variable domain, remainder taken from reference TRBV5-1 and TRBJ2-3, is KAGVTQTPRYLIKTRGQQVTLSCSPISGHRSVSWYQQTPGQGLQFLFEYFSETQRNKGNFPGRFSGRQFSNSRSEMNVSTLELGDSALYLCASSSGQGSDTQYFGPGTRLTVL.

This clone came up a few times. This chain connects TRBV2 to TRBJ2-5, with 12 nucleotides matching TRBD2. From germline, CDR1 is SNHLY and CDR2 FYNNEI. The CDR3 is made up of 16 amino acids. Trimming at V came to 3 bases and at J to 2 bases, leaving 4 bases not matched to a gene. Here the CDR3 DNA reads TGTGCCAGCAGTGAGTCTAGCGGGGGGGGACAAGAGACCCAGTACTTC. It encodes CASSESSGGGQETQYF.

J is TRBJ1-6 and V is TRBV6-1; weak D call: TRBD1 (6 bases). The germline CDR1 and CDR2 sequences are MNHNS and SASEGT. The V end lost 2 bases, the J end lost 10 bases, and 15 bases lay between the germline ends. CDR3 length: 15 amino acids. Written as DNA, the CDR3 is TGTGCCAGCAGTGAACGATGGGGGGGGCAGTCACCCCTCCACTTT. It translates to CASSERWGGQSPLHF.

This clone was observed a single time. The chain employs TRBV5-1 and TRBJ2-7; 10 bases map to TRBD1. The CDR3 is 14 residues long. The germline V gene has CDR1 SGHRS and CDR2 YFSETQ. After removal of 3 bases from V and 7 bases from J, the junction contained 7 bases not matched to a gene. This CDR3 reads CASSSGTGVSEQYF. For the CDR3, the DNA is TGCGCCAGCAGCTCCGGGACAGGGGTGAGTGAGCAGTACTTC.

This chain links TRBV5-4 with TRBJ1-3; 9 bases are a match to TRBD1. The length of the CDR3 is 14 residues. Germline trimming cut 4 bases from V and 4 bases from J; bases unmatched to any gene: 3. Germline CDR1 SGHNT, CDR2 YYREEE (reference sequence). The CDR3 loop is CASSRTGVGNTIYF. The CDR3 nucleotides read TGTGCCAGCAGCCGGACAGGGGTAGGAAACACCATATATTTT. Drawing the rest from reference TRBV5-4 and TRBJ1-3, the complete variable domain is ETGVTQSPTHLIKTRGQQVTLRCSSQSGHNTVSWYQQALGQGPQFIFQYYREEENGRGNFPPRFSGLQFPNYSSELNVNALELDDSALYLCASSRTGVGNTIYFGEGSWLTVV.

V and J are TRBV5-6 and TRBJ2-5, with 8 bases fitting TRBD1. The junction had 7 bases not matched to a gene; V was cut back by 4 bases and J by 5 bases. CDR1 is SGHDT, CDR2 YYEEEE, per germline. The CDR3 runs 14 residues. The CDR3 spells CASSVQGARETQYF. The CDR3 DNA follows: TGTGCCAGCAGCGTCCAGGGGGCTCGGGAGACCCAGTACTTC.

This clone has a handful of counts. The chain carries TRBV5-1 and TRBJ1-6; 7 bases line up with TRBD1. In germline, CDR1 is SGHRS, CDR2 YFSETQ. With V trimmed by 0 bases and J by 8 bases, 2 bases remained unmatched. The CDR3 loop spans 14 amino acids. The CDR3 DNA sequence: TGCGCCAGCAGCTTGGGAACAGGGGATTCACCCCTCCACTTT. This translates into CASSLGTGDSPLHF.

V is TRBV27 and J is TRBJ1-5; 8 bases map to TRBD1. The ends lost 5 bases at V and 4 bases at J; junction bases unmatched: 4. Germline V gives CDR1 MNHEY, CDR2 SMNVEV (reference sequence). CDR3 length: 14 amino acids. CDR3 in DNA: TGTGCCAGCAGTCCCGGACAGGGTAATCAGCCCCAGCATTTT. It is translated as CASSPGQGNQPQHF.

This chain joins TRBV2 and TRBJ1-2; 7 nucleotides match TRBD1. Germline CDR1 SNHLY, CDR2 FYNNEI. The junction had 8 bases not matched to a gene; V was cut back by 8 bases and J by 5 bases. This CDR3 is built from 13 residues. The CDR3 DNA sequence: TGTGCCAGCGACAGGGACGGCGAATATGGCTACACCTTC. Its translation is CASDRDGEYGYTF.